This record looks at one T cell receptor (beta chain) sequence and its context. This specimen comes from a study of sequential checkpoint blockade in melanoma. Across the study: Arm A got nivolumab then ipilimumab; arm B the reverse, 1:1. Each arm's sequence ended with maintenance nivolumab.

CDR1 is LGHNA and CDR2 is YSLEER in the germline V gene. CDR3 length: 18 residues. V lost 0 bases and J lost 2, with 20 bases in between. This table comes from immunoSEQ multiplex PCR, and its TCRdb copy is limited to in-frame clones, with some not included. The sample lists 26,000 or so clones; roughly nine tenths were seen once. Regarding treatment: randomized to nivolumab then ipilimumab (arm A) or the reverse (arm B). DNA-damaging chemotherapy had not been given to any patient beforehand. From thawed PBMCs, live CD3+CD8+ cells negative for CD19 and CD56 were sorted. The V and J genes are TRBV4-3 and TRBJ2-7; TRBD2 is a possible D gene (7 bases). Sequenced material: CD8+ T cells sorted from blood (inferred from file names), taken from a patient given nivolumab and ipilimumab in sequence. The receptor comes from a human donor with melanoma. This CDR3 reads CASSQDRGTREMAYEQYF. The CDR3 nucleotides are TGCGCCAGCAGCCAAGATAGGGGGACGCGGGAGATGGCCTACGAGCAGTACTTC.